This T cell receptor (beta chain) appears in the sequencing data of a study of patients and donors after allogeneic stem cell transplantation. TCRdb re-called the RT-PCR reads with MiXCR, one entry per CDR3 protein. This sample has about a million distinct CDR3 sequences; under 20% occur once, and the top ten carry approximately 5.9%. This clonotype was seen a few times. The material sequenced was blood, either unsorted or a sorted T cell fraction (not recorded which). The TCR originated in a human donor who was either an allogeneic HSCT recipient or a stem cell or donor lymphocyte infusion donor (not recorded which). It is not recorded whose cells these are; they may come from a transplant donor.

The DNA for the CDR3 is TGTGCCAGCAGCTTAGCGAGGGGCGTGGGTTTCTTT. Its translation: CASSLARGVGFF. The chain joins TRBV7-9 to TRBJ1-1; possible D gene TRBD1, 5 bases. The germline V and J ends were trimmed by 0 bases and 13 bases, with 12 bases remaining between them. This CDR3 has 12 amino acids. Per the germline V gene, CDR1 is SEHNR and CDR2 is FQNEAQ (reference sequence).